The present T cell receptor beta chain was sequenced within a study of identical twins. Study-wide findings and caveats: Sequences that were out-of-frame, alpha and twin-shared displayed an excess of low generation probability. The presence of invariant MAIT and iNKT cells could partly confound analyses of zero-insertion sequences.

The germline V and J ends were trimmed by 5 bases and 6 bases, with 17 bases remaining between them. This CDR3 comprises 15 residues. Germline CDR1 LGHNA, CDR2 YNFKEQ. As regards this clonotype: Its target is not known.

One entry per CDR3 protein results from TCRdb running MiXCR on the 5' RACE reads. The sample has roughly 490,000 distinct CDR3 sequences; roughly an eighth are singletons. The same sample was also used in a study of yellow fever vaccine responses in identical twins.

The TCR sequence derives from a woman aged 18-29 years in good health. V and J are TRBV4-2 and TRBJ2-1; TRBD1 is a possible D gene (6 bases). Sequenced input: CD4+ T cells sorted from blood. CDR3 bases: TGTGCCAGCAGCTACCCTGAAGGGGGTATCAATGAGCAGTTCTTC. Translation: CASSYPEGGINEQFF.